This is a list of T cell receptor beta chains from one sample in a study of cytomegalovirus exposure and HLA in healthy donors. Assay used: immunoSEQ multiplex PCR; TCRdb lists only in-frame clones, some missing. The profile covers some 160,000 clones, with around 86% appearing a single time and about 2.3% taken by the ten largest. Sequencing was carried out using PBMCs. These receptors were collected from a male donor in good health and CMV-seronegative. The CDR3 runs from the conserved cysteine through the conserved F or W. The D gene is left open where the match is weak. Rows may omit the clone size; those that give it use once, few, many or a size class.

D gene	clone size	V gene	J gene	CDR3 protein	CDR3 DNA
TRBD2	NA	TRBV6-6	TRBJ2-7	CASSYPSRGNSYEQYF	TGTGCCAGCAGTTACCCCTCGCGGGGGAACTCCTACGAGCAGTACTTC
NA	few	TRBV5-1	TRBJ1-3	CASTSGGNTIYF	TGCGCCAGCACCTCAGGTGGAAACACCATATATTTT
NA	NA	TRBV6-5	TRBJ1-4	CASSYRVRDEKLFF	TGTGCCAGCAGTTACAGGGTCAGGGATGAAAAACTGTTTTTT
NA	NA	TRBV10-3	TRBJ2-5	CAISESPGAGVETQYF	TGTGCCATCAGTGAGTCTCCCGGGGCAGGGGTTGAGACCCAGTACTTC
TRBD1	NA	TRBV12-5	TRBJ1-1	CATRQGVNTEAFF	TGTGCTACAAGACAGGGGGTGAACACTGAAGCTTTCTTT
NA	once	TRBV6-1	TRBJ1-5	CASEGTRGQPQHF	TGTGCCAGCGAGGGGACCAGGGGTCAGCCCCAGCATTTT
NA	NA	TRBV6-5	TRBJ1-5	CASRQGNQPQHF	TGTGCCAGCAGGCAGGGAAATCAGCCCCAGCATTTT
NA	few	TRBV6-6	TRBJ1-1	CASSRDAEAFF	TGTGCCAGCAGTCGAGATGCGGAAGCTTTCTTT
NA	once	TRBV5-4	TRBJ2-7	CASSLAGGPHEQYF	TGTGCCAGCAGCTTGGCCGGGGGGCCCCACGAGCAGTACTTC
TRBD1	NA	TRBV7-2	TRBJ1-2	CASRAGTGYGYTF	TGTGCCAGCAGAGCCGGGACAGGGTATGGCTACACCTTC
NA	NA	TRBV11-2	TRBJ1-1	CASSLERQRKAFF	TGTGCCAGCAGCTTAGAGAGGCAGAGAAAAGCTTTCTTT
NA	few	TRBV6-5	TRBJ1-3	CASSYYMGAGNTIYF	TGTGCCAGCAGTTACTACATGGGGGCCGGAAACACCATATATTTT
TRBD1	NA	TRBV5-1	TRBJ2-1	CASSPDRDNEQFF	TGCGCCAGCAGTCCGGACAGGGACAATGAGCAGTTCTTC
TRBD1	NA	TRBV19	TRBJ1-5	CATGDRGPQPQHF	TGTGCCACCGGGGACAGGGGGCCTCAGCCCCAGCATTTT
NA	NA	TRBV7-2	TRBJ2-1	CASSLSPGNNEQFF	TGTGCCAGCAGCTTAAGTCCGGGGAACAATGAGCAGTTCTTC
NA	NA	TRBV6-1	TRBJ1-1	CASRTETAYVSEAFF	TGTGCCAGCAGGACAGAGACAGCCTATGTTTCTGAAGCTTTCTTT
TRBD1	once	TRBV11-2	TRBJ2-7	CASSQGQGSAYEQYF	TGTGCCAGCAGCCAGGGACAGGGTAGTGCCTACGAGCAGTACTTC
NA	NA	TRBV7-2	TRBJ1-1	CASSLVKNMNTEAFF	TGTGCCAGCAGCTTAGTCAAAAACATGAACACTGAAGCTTTCTTT
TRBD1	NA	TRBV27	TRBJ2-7	CASRTGVEQYF	TGTGCCAGCCGGACAGGAGTTGAGCAGTACTTC
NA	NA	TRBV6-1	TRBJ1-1	CASEKKTAEAFF	TGTGCCAGCGAGAAGAAAACAGCTGAAGCTTTCTTT
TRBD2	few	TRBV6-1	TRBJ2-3	CASSEANSGGADTQYF	TGTGCCAGCAGTGAAGCGAATAGCGGGGGGGCGGATACGCAGTATTTT
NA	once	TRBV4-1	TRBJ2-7	CASRSRQAGGYEQYF	TGCGCCAGCAGGTCCAGACAGGCCGGTGGGTACGAGCAGTACTTC
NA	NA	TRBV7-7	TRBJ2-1	CASSLGQHNEQFF	TGTGCCAGCAGCTTGGGGCAGCACAATGAGCAGTTCTTC
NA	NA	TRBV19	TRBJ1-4	CASSISTNEKLFF	TGTGCCAGTAGTATTTCGACTAATGAAAAACTGTTTTTT
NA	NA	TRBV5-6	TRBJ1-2	CASSSDSVYGYTF	TGTGCCAGCAGCTCGGACAGCGTTTATGGCTACACCTTC
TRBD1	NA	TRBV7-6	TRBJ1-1	CASSLRQGEGTEAFF	TGTGCCAGCAGCTTACGACAGGGTGAGGGAACTGAAGCTTTCTTT
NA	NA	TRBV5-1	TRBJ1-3	CASSLDVGLGNTIYF	TGCGCCAGCAGCTTGGACGTGGGCTTGGGAAACACCATATATTTT
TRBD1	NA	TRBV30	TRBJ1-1	CAGTGEVYEAFF	TGTGCCGGAACAGGGGAGGTTTATGAAGCTTTCTTT
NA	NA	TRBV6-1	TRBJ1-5	CASSLDPARQPQHF	TGTGCCAGCAGTCTCGACCCAGCCAGGCAGCCCCAGCATTTT
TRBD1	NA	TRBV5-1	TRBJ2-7	CATATGGTGSAEQYF	TGCGCCACCGCTACCGGGGGGACAGGGTCGGCCGAGCAGTACTTC
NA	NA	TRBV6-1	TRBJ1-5	CASSEMGGNQPQHF	TGTGCCAGCAGTGAAATGGGAGGGAATCAGCCCCAGCATTTT
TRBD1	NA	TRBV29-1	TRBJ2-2	CSGGTGNTGELFF	TGCAGCGGGGGGACAGGGAACACCGGGGAGCTGTTTTTT
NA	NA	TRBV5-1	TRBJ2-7	CASSLGDTLYEQYF	TGCGCCAGCAGCTTGGGGGACACCCTCTACGAGCAGTACTTC
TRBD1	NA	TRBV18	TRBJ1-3	CASSPTGGRNTIYF	TGTGCCAGCTCACCGACAGGGGGTCGAAACACCATATATTTT
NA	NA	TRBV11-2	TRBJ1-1	CASSLSRGWNTEAFF	TGTGCCAGCAGCTTAAGCCGGGGTTGGAACACTGAAGCTTTCTTT
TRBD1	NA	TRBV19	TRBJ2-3	CASSPRTGGQDTQYF	TGTGCCAGTAGTCCGAGGACAGGGGGTCAAGATACGCAGTATTTT
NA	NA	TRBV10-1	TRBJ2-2	CASSRQITGELFF	TGCGCCAGCAGTCGACAGATCACCGGGGAGCTGTTTTTT
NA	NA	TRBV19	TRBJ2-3	CASSLFTSLGWDTQYF	TGTGCCAGTAGTCTGTTTACTAGCCTCGGTTGGGATACGCAGTATTTT
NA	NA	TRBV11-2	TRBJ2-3	CASSWGRGTDTQYF	TGTGCCAGCAGCTGGGGCAGGGGAACAGATACGCAGTATTTT
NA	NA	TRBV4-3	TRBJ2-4	CASSQVVGGIQYF	TGCGCCAGCAGCCAAGTGGTAGGAGGCATTCAGTACTTC
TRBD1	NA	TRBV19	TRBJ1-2	CASSKGQEIYGYTF	TGTGCCAGTAGTAAAGGACAGGAGATCTATGGCTACACCTTC
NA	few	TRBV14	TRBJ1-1	CASSQENPTGGHAWRNTEAFF	TGTGCCAGCAGCCAAGAGAACCCGACAGGAGGCCACGCCTGGAGGAACACTGAAGCTTTCTTT
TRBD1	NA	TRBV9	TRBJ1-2	CASSGSGGYGYTF	TGTGCCAGCAGCGGATCAGGGGGCTATGGCTACACCTTC